Described below is a single T cell receptor (beta chain) sequence and its context. Each subset's genomic DNA was shared equally among a number of immunoSEQ plates. The method was immunoSEQ multiplex PCR; TCRdb's version includes in-frame clones alone and lacks a portion of them. The repertoire holds under 2.5 million clones, with just under 95% as singletons. The record originates from a study of shared clonotypes between healthy human individuals. Germline lookup yields CDR1 LNHDA and CDR2 SQIVND (reference sequence). Trimming removed 0 bases at V and 5 bases at J, with 13 bases between. CDR3 length: 15 residues. The study drew its donors from healthy HIV-negative adults without recent acute infections or vaccinations.

The J gene is TRBJ2-5, the V gene TRBV19; possible D gene TRBD2, 5 bases. This TCR came from a man aged 18 to 29 in good health. Some clones in this sample may be carry-over from other donors' samples. Material for sequencing was naive CD4+ T cells from PBMCs. The subset is: CD45RA+ positively selected. This CDR3 is CASSIDRTYRETQYF. DNA of the CDR3: TGTGCCAGTAGTATAGATCGGACTTATAGGGAGACCCAGTACTTC. The entire variable domain, with the rest obtained from reference TRBV19 and TRBJ2-5, is as follows: DGGITQSPKYLFRKEGQNVTLSCEQNLNHDAMYWYRQDPGQGLRLIYYSQIVNDFQKGDIAEGYSVSREKKESFPLTVTSAQKNPTAFYLCASSIDRTYRETQYFGPGTRLLVL.